This TCR beta chain is drawn from a study of CD8 T cells in ankylosing spondylitis. General study findings and limits: Ankylosing spondylitis blood appeared to carry a characteristic TCR beta motif of 7 or 8 highly homologous variants. Some of the motif variants had earlier been found in reactive arthritis patients' fluid and blood.

Trimming removed 1 base from V and 5 bases from J, with 15 bases in between. This CDR3 has 17 amino acids. Germline assignment: CDR1 LGHDT and CDR2 YNNKEL (reference sequence). Using quantitative 5'-RACE with molecular barcodes, the authors made TCR beta libraries. Using its own MiXCR run on the 5' RACE reads, TCRdb lists one record per CDR3 protein. The table shows 250,000 to 350,000 distinct CDR3 sequences, with around 18% occurring only once. This clonotype appeared a few times. The antigen remains undetermined. Sequences were obtained from blood, either unsorted or a sorted T cell fraction (not recorded which). The chain has TRBV3-1 and TRBJ1-6; no clear D gene. The TCR comes from a male donor with ankylosing spondylitis or in good health (not recorded which). The CDR3 loop is CASSQVFSLRDNSPLHF. Here the CDR3 DNA reads TGTGCCAGCAGCCAAGTTTTCTCGCTAAGGGATAATTCACCCCTCCACTTT.